This is a list of T cell receptor beta chains from one sample in a study of T cell repertoires and HLA-DP antigens. Some clones are missing from TCRdb's copy, which holds only in-frame ones; the method was immunoSEQ multiplex PCR. Of approximately 86,000 clones in the sample, 86% were seen once. Their recognized antigens are unknown. Sequencing was carried out using CD4+ T cells from PBMCs. The receptor set was obtained from a middle-aged man in good health and CMV-seronegative. CDR3s include the opening cysteine and the closing phenylalanine or tryptophan. Each record gives: clone size, V gene, J gene, D gene, CDR3 DNA, CDR3 protein. D genes are given only for firm matches. The size of a clone is reported for some rows only, either as once, few or many, or as a class for expanded clones.

>-|TRBV30|TRBJ1-2|TRBD1
TGTGCCACCTTATCCGGGACAGGGGGCCGTGGCTACACCTTC
CATLSGTGGRGYTF
>-|TRBV5-4|TRBJ2-1|-
TGTGCCAGCAGCTATTATAGCGGAGCCTACAATGAGCAGTTCTTC
CASSYYSGAYNEQFF
>few|TRBV5-6|TRBJ1-2|-
TGTGCCAGCAGCTTGATCCAACCCCGAAACTATGGCTACACCTTC
CASSLIQPRNYGYTF
>-|TRBV11-2|TRBJ2-7|-
TGTGCCAGCAGCTCGGTCAGGGGCAGGTACGAGCAGTACTTC
CASSSVRGRYEQYF
>-|TRBV6-1|TRBJ2-1|TRBD2
TGTGCCAGCGGAGGGACTAGCGGGAGCGATGAGCAGTTCTTC
CASGGTSGSDEQFF
>-|TRBV9|TRBJ2-3|-
TGTGCCAGCAGCGTTCTGGGAGATACGCAGTATTTT
CASSVLGDTQYF
>-|TRBV9|TRBJ2-1|-
TGTGCCAGCAGCGGAGCACTTACAGGGTCGGGTGAGCAGTTCTTC
CASSGALTGSGEQFF
>-|TRBV18|TRBJ2-7|-
TGTGCCAGCTCACCAGCCGGGACATCCTACGAGCAGTACTTC
CASSPAGTSYEQYF
>-|TRBV30|TRBJ2-7|TRBD2
TGTGCCTGGGCTCCCATAGCGGGAGTAAGCGAGCAGTACTTC
CAWAPIAGVSEQYF
>few|TRBV2|TRBJ1-3|-
TGTGCCAGCAGTGGGACACTCTCTGGAAACACCATATATTTT
CASSGTLSGNTIYF
>-|TRBV2|TRBJ2-7|TRBD2
TGTGCTTCCAAAGAGGGCGGCGGGGGGAACGAGCAGTACTTC
CASKEGGGGNEQYF
>-|TRBV19|TRBJ2-2|-
TGTGCCAGTAGGCCCGACAGAACGAACACCGGGGAGCTGTTTTTT
CASRPDRTNTGELFF
>once|TRBV5-1|TRBJ2-2|TRBD2
TGCGCCAGCACCCGGGGCGGGAGCTGGACCGGGGAGCTGTTTTTT
CASTRGGSWTGELFF
>-|TRBV27|TRBJ2-7|-
TGTGCCAGCAGTAAATCGGGACGAGCCTACGAGCAGTACTTC
CASSKSGRAYEQYF
>-|TRBV15|TRBJ2-7|TRBD1
TGTGCCACCAGCACACGGGACAGAAAGAACGAGCAGTACTTC
CATSTRDRKNEQYF
>-|TRBV5-1|TRBJ1-3|TRBD1
TGCGCCAGCAGCTCAGGACAGGGCGGGAACACCATATATTTT
CASSSGQGGNTIYF
>-|TRBV5-1|TRBJ1-2|TRBD1
TGCGCCAGCAGCAGGACCAGGGGGCGCGACTATGGCTACACCTTC
CASSRTRGRDYGYTF
>-|TRBV6-5|TRBJ1-3|TRBD1
TGTGCCAGCAAAAGACAGGGGGGTCCTGGAAACACCATATATTTT
CASKRQGGPGNTIYF
>-|TRBV19|TRBJ2-4|TRBD1
TGTGCCAGTAGTGGGGACAGGGGAAACATTCAGTACTTC
CASSGDRGNIQYF
>few|TRBV4-1|TRBJ1-2|TRBD1
TGCGCCAGCAGCCAACCTACGGGACAGGCAACAGACTTCTATGGCTACACCTTC
CASSQPTGQATDFYGYTF
>-|TRBV7-2|TRBJ2-5|-
TGTGCCAGCAGCTTGGGCGGGTTGGGGGAGACCCAGTACTTC
CASSLGGLGETQYF
>few|TRBV7-9|TRBJ2-3|-
TGTGCCAGCAGTCCCAAGTCGGCAGATACGCAGTATTTT
CASSPKSADTQYF
>-|TRBV14|TRBJ1-1|-
TGTGCCAGCAGCCAAGAAGGTTTTGGCCCTCCGACGAACACTGAAGCTTTCTTT
CASSQEGFGPPTNTEAFF
>-|TRBV19|TRBJ2-2|-
TGTGCCAGTAGTAGAACCAGGGGACGCACCGGGGAGCTGTTTTTT
CASSRTRGRTGELFF
>-|TRBV19|TRBJ1-2|TRBD1
TGTGCCAGTAGTATCATGGGGACAGGGATTTTTGGCTACACCTTC
CASSIMGTGIFGYTF
>-|TRBV6-1|TRBJ1-1|-
TGTGCCAGCTGCCAGACTAACACTGAAGCTTTCTTT
CASCQTNTEAFF
>few|TRBV28|TRBJ2-7|TRBD1
TGTGCCAGCAGGAGGACAGGGGGCGATCCATCCTACGAGCAGTACTTC
CASRRTGGDPSYEQYF
>-|TRBV2|TRBJ1-1|-
TGTGCCAGCACGGGGGGGGCAGGGACTGAAGCTTTCTTT
CASTGGAGTEAFF
>few|TRBV13|TRBJ1-1|-
TGTGCCAGCACCCGGGGTGGGGGGAGGAACACTGAAGCTTTCTTT
CASTRGGGRNTEAFF
>few|TRBV6-6|TRBJ1-2|-
TGTGCCAGCAGTGAGGACAACTTATATGGCTACACCTTC
CASSEDNLYGYTF
>-|TRBV6-1|TRBJ2-1|TRBD1
TGTGCCAGCAGTGAGCGACAGGGCTCCTACAATGAGCAGTTCTTC
CASSERQGSYNEQFF
>-|TRBV6-5|TRBJ1-5|TRBD1
TGTGCCAGTAAAGGGACAGGGGAAAATCAGCCCCAGCATTTT
CASKGTGENQPQHF
>-|TRBV18|TRBJ2-4|TRBD1
TGTGCCAGCTCCCAAAATCCGGGACAGCTTCAGTACTTC
CASSQNPGQLQYF
>-|TRBV6-5|TRBJ1-4|TRBD1
TGTGCCAGCAGTTTCCAGGGGGCCCGGAATGAAAAACTGTTTTTT
CASSFQGARNEKLFF
>-|TRBV30|TRBJ2-7|-
TGTGCCTGGAGTGTTGCGAAACAGCAGTACTTC
CAWSVAKQQYF
>-|TRBV9|TRBJ2-3|-
TGTGCCAGCAGCGTCGGGCGGGACAGTAGGGCAGATACGCAGTATTTT
CASSVGRDSRADTQYF
>-|TRBV19|TRBJ2-3|-
TGTGCCAGTAGAGTCACAGATACGCAGTATTTT
CASRVTDTQYF
>-|TRBV4-2|TRBJ2-2|TRBD1
TGTGCCAGCAGGACGGGACAGGAGGCCACCGGGGAGCTGTTTTTT
CASRTGQEATGELFF
>-|TRBV4-1|TRBJ1-3|-
TGCGCCAGCAGCCAAGAAGGGTCTGGAAACACCATATATTTT
CASSQEGSGNTIYF
>-|TRBV5-1|TRBJ2-7|-
TGCGCCAGCAGCTCTGGGGGCCCCTTGAGTTCCGAGCAGTACTTC
CASSSGGPLSSEQYF
>-|TRBV20-1|TRBJ2-3|-
TGCAGTGCAACTGACATAGATACGCAGTATTTT
CSATDIDTQYF
>few|TRBV2|TRBJ2-5|TRBD2
TGTGCCAGCAGTGATCCTAGCGGGATGAGAGAGACCCAGTACTTC
CASSDPSGMRETQYF
>-|TRBV7-2|TRBJ2-7|TRBD2
TGTGCCAGCAGCCACGGACTAGCGGGGGGATTCGAGCAGTACTTC
CASSHGLAGGFEQYF
>-|TRBV19|TRBJ2-7|-
TGTGCCAGTAGTATAAGTGACAGGACCTACGAGCAGTACTTC
CASSISDRTYEQYF
>-|TRBV7-9|TRBJ1-2|-
TGTGCCAGCAGCTTAGTTCCAGCGGATGGCTACACCTTC
CASSLVPADGYTF
>-|TRBV19|TRBJ1-4|-
TGTGCCAGTAGTGTAACAGGGAAGCATAATGAAAAACTGTTTTTT
CASSVTGKHNEKLFF
>-|TRBV7-9|TRBJ1-1|-
TGTGCCAGCGGGTGGGGCAGTCTCCTCGATATCATCTTT
CASGWGSLLDIIF
>-|TRBV19|TRBJ1-1|-
TGTGCCAGTAGTAGGGGAACTGAAGCTTTCTTT
CASSRGTEAFF
>once|TRBV7-8|TRBJ2-7|-
TGTGCCAGCAGCCCCCTCACAGGGACAACCTACGAGCAGTACTTC
CASSPLTGTTYEQYF
>-|TRBV7-2|TRBJ2-5|TRBD2
TGTGCCAGCAGGGGCCTAGCGGCTCAAGAGACCCAGTACTTC
CASRGLAAQETQYF
>-|TRBV19|TRBJ2-2|TRBD2
TGTGCCAGTAGTATAGCATCCACTAGCGGGGGGGCAATCGGGGAGCTGTTTTTT
CASSIASTSGGAIGELFF
>-|TRBV5-4|TRBJ2-5|TRBD1
TGTGCCAGCAGCTTGTCTGACAGGGCGGAGACCCAGTACTTC
CASSLSDRAETQYF
>-|TRBV5-1|TRBJ2-2|-
TGCGCCAGCAGCCCCCGGGAAAACACCGGGGAGCTGTTTTTT
CASSPRENTGELFF
>-|TRBV5-4|TRBJ2-7|-
TGTGCCAGCAGCTTTGGTTCTGTGAGCTCCTACGAGCAGTACTTC
CASSFGSVSSYEQYF
>-|TRBV5-1|TRBJ2-5|-
TGCGCCAGCAGCTTGGCCGCAGGCACAAGTTCAGAGACCCAGTACTTC
CASSLAAGTSSETQYF
>-|TRBV27|TRBJ1-4|-
TGTGCCGGGTCGGACAGAAATAATGAAAAACTGTTTTTT
CAGSDRNNEKLFF
>-|TRBV29-1|TRBJ2-1|TRBD1
TGCAGCCTCCGGGACAGGGACAATGAGCAGTTCTTC
CSLRDRDNEQFF
>-|TRBV2|TRBJ2-3|TRBD2
TGTGCCAGCAGTGAAAGTCTAGCGGGGGGGGCCGATACGCAGTATTTT
CASSESLAGGADTQYF
>-|TRBV18|TRBJ1-5|-
TGTGCCAGCTCACAAACCTATAGCAATCAGCCCCAGCATTTT
CASSQTYSNQPQHF